The clone carrying this TCR beta chain has a count of ten or more. Its target is not known. V lost 1 base, J lost 5 bases, and 9 bases stayed unmatched. The CDR3 consists of 16 residues. Per the germline V gene, CDR1 is DFQATT and CDR2 is SNEGSKA (reference sequence). The sample originates from a study of blood T cells in healthy people across ages. Points from the study as a whole: Researchers judged that diversity estimates from one million T cells fell short of true values. In older individuals, TCR beta diversity per million T cells was lower, falling roughly linearly with age.

Per-sample PBMC isolation yielded at least 7 million cells. Through a sample-barcoded 5' primer and a J-beta primer mix, a second PCR was run for roughly 6 to 12 cycles. With 12 random nucleotides, a template-switch adaptor tagged each individual cDNA molecule. TCRdb reprocessed the 5' RACE reads via MiXCR and lists one record per CDR3 protein. Among 500,000 to 700,000 distinct CDR3 sequences, about 28% were seen once, and the ten largest hold approximately 14%. This TCR was sampled from an elderly woman in good health. Sequencing was carried out using blood. The V and J genes are TRBV20-1 and TRBJ2-5; 11 bases agree with TRBD2. CDR3 DNA sequence: TGCAGTGCTAGAGCATTTAGCGGGGGGGCGGGGGAGACCCAGTACTTC. Translating gives CSARAFSGGAGETQYF.